These 23 T cell receptor beta chains were sequenced from one sample in a study of cytomegalovirus exposure and HLA in healthy donors. 13 Jbeta primers and 60 Vbeta primers were used for the PCR. Using immunoSEQ multiplex PCR, the repertoire was profiled, and TCRdb retains in-frame clones only, with some absent. Recorded for this sample: some 39,000 clones. The material sequenced was PBMCs. The receptors stem from a young man in good health and CMV-seronegative.

The genes are TRBV7-2 and TRBJ1-5; no definite D call. Per germline, CDR1 SGHTA and CDR2 FQGNSA. This CDR3 region has 15 residues. Trimming took off 2 bases at V and 2 bases at J, with 10 bases between the two ends. For the CDR3, the DNA is TGTGCCAGCAGCTTAAGTTTCGGGGGCAATCAGCCCCAGCATTTT. It translates to CASSLSFGGNQPQHF.

J is TRBJ1-2 and V is TRBV16, with D unresolved. V was pared by 4 bases and J by 0 bases, with 12 bases between. CDR1 is KGHSY, CDR2 FQNENV, per germline. The length of the CDR3 is 15 residues. The CDR3 loop reads CASSLTEVPNYGYTF. DNA of the CDR3: TGTGCCAGCAGCCTCACAGAAGTACCTAACTATGGCTACACCTTC.

The CDR3 sequence is CASKDRGGGELFF. The CDR3 DNA sequence: TGTGCCAGCAAGGACAGGGGCGGCGGGGAGCTGTTTTTT. V and J are TRBV6-5 and TRBJ2-2; 9 positions match TRBD1. Unmatched junction bases numbered 4, after V lost 7 bases and J lost 7 bases. This CDR3 contains 13 residues. Germline assignment: CDR1 MNHEY and CDR2 SVGAGI.

The V and J genes are TRBV6-1 and TRBJ2-7, with TRBD2 as a possible D gene (5 bases). The CDR3 is 14 amino acids. V was cut by 4 bases and J by 1 base, with 11 bases left in between. Per the germline V gene, CDR1 is MNHNS and CDR2 is SASEGT. The CDR3 reads CASSGFRESYEQYF. Here the CDR3 DNA reads TGTGCCAGCAGTGGGTTTAGGGAGTCCTACGAGCAGTACTTC.

The chain is built from TRBV6-6 and TRBJ1-5, with 7 bases matching TRBD1. Trimming removed 0 bases from V and 2 bases from J; junction bases left unmatched: 4. The germline V gene encodes CDR1 MNHNY and CDR2 SVGAGI (reference sequence). The CDR3 totals 16 residues. Written as DNA, the CDR3 is TGTGCCAGCAGTTACTCAGGGGGCGTTCGCAATCAGCCCCAGCATTTT. Its protein is CASSYSGGVRNQPQHF.

V is TRBV27 and J is TRBJ1-1; maybe TRBD1 (5 bases). With 5 bases removed from V and 0 bases from J, the gap between germline ends came to 7 bases. This CDR3 spans 13 amino acids. Germline V gene lookup returns CDR1 MNHEY and CDR2 SMNVEV (reference sequence). The CDR3 DNA follows: TGTGCCAGCAGTCTGACAGTGAACACTGAAGCTTTCTTT. Protein: CASSLTVNTEAFF.

The chain carries TRBV5-4 and TRBJ1-1; D not certain. The V gene's germline CDR1 is SGHNT and CDR2 YYREEE (reference sequence). The CDR3 length is 13 residues. Trimming left V 4 bases short and J 0 bases short, with 7 bases between. CDR3 bases: TGTGCCAGCAGCCCATACATGAACACTGAAGCTTTCTTT. Translated, it gives CASSPYMNTEAFF.

V usage is TRBV23-1 and J usage is TRBJ1-1; TRBD1 might be the D (5 bases). TRBV23-1 has ORF status, its function being uncertain. Trimming cost V 4 bases and J 0 bases, with 21 bases left between them. The CDR3 has 18 residues. DNA for the CDR3: TGCGCCAGCAGTCGGGGCGGACACGGACGATTCATGAACACTGAAGCTTTCTTT. This gives the protein CASSRGGHGRFMNTEAFF.

The rearrangement joins TRBV18 to TRBJ2-5; 7 bases agree with TRBD2. Germline-derived CDR1 and CDR2 are KGHSH and LQKENI. Unmatched junction bases numbered 2, after V lost 8 bases and J lost 5 bases. This CDR3 spans 11 amino acids. CDR3 loop: CASLGRETQYF. The CDR3 coding sequence is TGTGCCAGCCTCGGGAGGGAGACCCAGTACTTC.

The chain has TRBV19 and TRBJ1-2, with a tentative D call TRBD1 (6 bases). Germline CDR1 and CDR2: LNHDA and SQIVND (reference sequence). The CDR3 has 14 residues. V lost 4 bases and J lost 3, with 12 bases in between. CDR3 DNA sequence: TGTGCCAGTAGTACCTTACAGGGCGACTATGGCTACACCTTC. Its translation is CASSTLQGDYGYTF. Full variable domain (missing parts from reference TRBV19 and TRBJ1-2): DGGITQSPKYLFRKEGQNVTLSCEQNLNHDAMYWYRQDPGQGLRLIYYSQIVNDFQKGDIAEGYSVSREKKESFPLTVTSAQKNPTAFYLCASSTLQGDYGYTFGSGTRLTVV.

The chain carries TRBV10-3 and TRBJ2-5, with 9 positions matching TRBD2. There are 16 residues in the CDR3. The germline V gene has CDR1 ENHRY and CDR2 SYGVKD. Unmatched junction bases numbered 7, after V lost 4 bases and J lost 1 base. CDR3 sequence: CAISGASGASQETQYF. Written as DNA, the CDR3 is TGTGCCATCAGTGGCGCTAGCGGGGCTTCCCAAGAGACCCAGTACTTC.

V gene TRBV4-2 combines with J gene TRBJ1-1; D gene unclear. CDR3 length equals 12 residues. In germline, CDR1 is LGHNA, CDR2 YNFKEQ. The ends were cut back, 2 bases at V and 11 bases at J, with 12 bases in the middle. The CDR3 loop is CASSQLDILAFF. CDR3 in DNA: TGTGCCAGCAGCCAATTAGACATACTCGCTTTCTTT.

The V gene is TRBV29-1, the J gene TRBJ2-7; possible D gene TRBD2, 6 bases. The CDR3 is made up of 13 amino acids. With 2 bases removed from V and 3 bases from J, the gap between germline ends came to 11 bases. Germline V gene lookup returns CDR1 SQVTM and CDR2 ANQGSEA. The CDR3 is CSVELEGNYEQYF. DNA of the CDR3: TGCAGCGTTGAATTGGAGGGGAACTACGAGCAGTACTTC.

This sequence joins TRBV6-5 and TRBJ2-1; 8 nucleotides align to TRBD2. The length of the CDR3 is 14 residues. From germline, CDR1 is MNHEY and CDR2 SVGAGI. V lost 6 bases and J lost 6; bases outside the gene matches: 7. The DNA for the CDR3 is TGTGCCAGCAGAAACGAACGGGGGGGCAATGAGCAGTTCTTC. Translation: CASRNERGGNEQFF.

This chain joins TRBV5-1 and TRBJ2-1; 7 bases are a match to TRBD1. Germline V gene sequence: CDR1 SGHRS, CDR2 YFSETQ. This CDR3 region has 15 residues. V trimming: 0 bases; J trimming: 5 bases; junction bases outside the gene matches: 5. The DNA for the CDR3 is TGCGCCAGCAGCTTGGCGGGACAGCCCGACAATGAGCAGTTCTTC. This sequence encodes CASSLAGQPDNEQFF.

This rearrangement joins TRBV10-3 to TRBJ2-1, with D perhaps matching TRBD1 (6 bases). Germline values: CDR1 ENHRY, CDR2 SYGVKD. With 4 bases removed from V and 10 bases from J, the gap between germline ends came to 11 bases. The CDR3 extends over 12 amino acids. The CDR3: CAISVGAGEQFF. CDR3 coding DNA: TGTGCCATCAGTGTGGGGGCAGGGGAGCAGTTCTTC.

The chain has TRBV27 and TRBJ2-1; 9 bases are shared with TRBD2. The CDR3 is made up of 15 amino acids. V shed 10 bases and J 6 bases; nucleotides not matched to a gene: 13. The germline V gene has CDR1 MNHEY and CDR2 SMNVEV (reference sequence). Here the CDR3 DNA reads TGTGCCACCTCCGAGGGGGCGGGGGGGCTCAATGAGCAGTTCTTC. Translated: CATSEGAGGLNEQFF.

The rearrangement links TRBV5-4 to TRBJ2-3, with TRBD1 identical over 9 bases. V lost 1 base and J lost 5; bases outside the gene matches: 5. CDR3 length equals 15 residues. From germline, CDR1 is SGHNT and CDR2 YYREEE (reference sequence). The CDR3 sequence: CASSLRGQGGDTQYF. The CDR3 DNA reads TGTGCCAGCAGCTTGCGGGGACAGGGAGGAGATACGCAGTATTTT.

J is TRBJ2-2 and V is TRBV18; 12 bases line up with TRBD2. CDR1 and CDR2 from the germline V gene are KGHSH and LQKENI. This CDR3 has 17 residues. Trimming cost V 4 bases and J 4 bases; bases outside gene matches: 7. CDR3 DNA: TGTGCCAGCTCACGCCTAGCGGGAGGGCCGAGCACCGGGGAGCTGTTTTTT. It is translated as CASSRLAGGPSTGELFF.

The chain recombines TRBV7-9 with TRBJ1-2, with D maybe TRBD1 (5 bases). Per the germline V gene, CDR1 is SEHNR and CDR2 is FQNEAQ (reference sequence). V was shortened by 5 bases and J by 8 bases, with 15 bases between the two germline ends. There are 13 residues in the CDR3. CDR3 residues: CASSAGEVGGYTF. The CDR3 bases are TGTGCCAGCAGCGCGGGGGAAGTGGGAGGCTACACCTTC. The whole variable domain, remainder taken from reference TRBV7-9 and TRBJ1-2, is DTGVSQNPRHKITKRGQNVTFRCDPISEHNRLYWYRQTLGQGPEFLTYFQNEAQLEKSRLLSDRFSAERPKGSFSTLEIQRTEQGDSAMYLCASSAGEVGGYTFGSGTRLTVV.

V is TRBV25-1 and J is TRBJ1-2; D is unresolved. The CDR3 extends over 13 amino acids. Trimming cost V 3 bases and J 7 bases, with 12 bases left between them. Germline CDR1 is MGHDK and CDR2 is SYGVNS. This chain's CDR3 is CASSDRYSGGYTF. CDR3 in DNA: TGTGCCAGCAGTGATAGATACTCTGGTGGCTACACCTTC.

The gene calls are TRBV19 and TRBJ1-1; D remains unclear. The CDR3 runs to 13 residues. The V end was cut by 5 bases, the J end by 5 bases, with 12 bases between. Germline CDR1 reads LNHDA; CDR2 reads SQIVND (reference sequence). The CDR3 sequence is CASSHLRETEAFF. In DNA, the CDR3 is TGTGCCAGTAGTCACTTGAGGGAAACTGAAGCTTTCTTT.

The J gene is TRBJ1-5, the V gene TRBV5-1; 8 nucleotides line up with TRBD1. After removal of 5 bases from V and 0 bases from J, the junction contained 4 bases not matched to a gene. CDR3 length: 15 amino acids. Per germline, CDR1 SGHRS and CDR2 YFSETQ. The CDR3 DNA is TGCGCCAGCAGTCCAACAGGGGGTAGCAATCAGCCCCAGCATTTT. Its translation is CASSPTGGSNQPQHF.